A selection of T cell receptor beta chains follows, all from one sample in a study of cytomegalovirus exposure and HLA in healthy donors. The table came from immunoSEQ multiplex PCR; TCRdb's copy has only in-frame clones and leaves some out. The data hold tens of thousands of clones, with around 91% observed a single time. Material for sequencing was PBMCs. These receptors all come from a man between 18 and 35 years old in good health and CMV-seronegative. Both conserved end residues are part of each CDR3. The order of the fields is J gene, clone size, V gene, CDR3 protein. Clone size is shown for a subset of rows, as once, few, many or a class of expanded clone.

>TRBJ2-1|NA|TRBV14
CASSQDLGGEQFF
>TRBJ2-7|NA|TRBV2
CASSDEASGRNGEQYF
>TRBJ2-1|NA|TRBV2
CASSSELYNEQFF
>TRBJ1-3|NA|TRBV18
CASSLKTGGSGNTIYF
>TRBJ2-7|NA|TRBV9
CASSAEGTGSYEQYF
>TRBJ2-1|NA|TRBV11-2
CASSIPPGLAAYNEQFF
>TRBJ2-1|NA|TRBV11-3
CASAGGGYNEQFF
>TRBJ2-3|NA|TRBV28
CASSPWTSGSPLDTQYF
>TRBJ1-3|NA|TRBV7-2
CASSSRGGNTIYF
>TRBJ2-2|NA|TRBV19
CASMGREGTGELFF
>TRBJ2-7|NA|TRBV12-5
CASRRTGGGGEQYF
>TRBJ1-5|NA|TRBV4-3
CASSQAGGQGSNQPQHF
>TRBJ2-1|NA|TRBV6-1
CASSESRGSPYNEQFF
>TRBJ2-7|NA|TRBV19
CASSPILAGGNEQYF
>TRBJ2-7|NA|TRBV11-3
CASSLSSATFSSYEQYF
>TRBJ2-1|NA|TRBV5-6
CASSFWVFSGRYNEQFF
>TRBJ1-5|NA|TRBV28
CASSFWQGGNQPQHF
>TRBJ2-7|NA|TRBV7-2
CASSLGFKGTESSYEQYF
>TRBJ2-1|NA|TRBV5-5
CASSFPAGVNEQFF
>TRBJ2-6|once|TRBV13
CASSSGQGVGSGANVLTF
>TRBJ2-7|NA|TRBV6-1
CASIEPRGAVPYEQYF
>TRBJ2-7|NA|TRBV29-1
CSAGREGEQYF
>TRBJ2-6|NA|TRBV5-1
CASSLVQDSGANVLTF
>TRBJ1-1|NA|TRBV30
CAWSVPRQPNTEAFF
>TRBJ2-7|NA|TRBV6-5
CASSRTRDSNDEQYF
>TRBJ2-7|NA|TRBV27
CASRPAGSTSYEQYF